This section outlines one T cell receptor beta chain sequence together with its context. Its antigen is still unknown. TCRdb itself ran the 5' RACE reads through MiXCR, one entry per CDR3 protein. The repertoire consists of approximately 150,000 distinct CDR3 sequences, with over 15% occurring once and the leading ten covering under 2.5%. The data stem from a study of T-cell memory formation after mild COVID-19. Study-wide background: In these data, TCR clusters were largely donor specific. Study results and caveats: The finding that pre-infection memory included some responding clones suggested that cross-reactive memory joined.

V gave up 4 bases and J gave up 2 bases, with 9 bases separating them. The CDR3 has 13 amino acids. The sequence derives from an adult woman who had mild COVID-19 (a few samples of this study predate the infection). Cell type and time point are not known. Sequenced material: PBMCs or a T cell subset sorted from them (not recorded which). The chain carries TRBV12-3 or TRBV12-4 and TRBJ2-7; a possible D gene is TRBD2 (6 bases). The CDR3 DNA is TGTGCCAGCAGTTCCAGACTAGCCTACGAGCAGTACTTC. Encoded protein: CASSSRLAYEQYF.